This T cell receptor (beta chain) emerged from a study of cytomegalovirus exposure and HLA in healthy donors. Overall study: Membership in the Caucasian-associated ancestry cluster was found for 65% to 85% of 300 to 500 genotyped donors.

Findings and caveats of the study: Prediction of most subjects' HLA-A and HLA-B alleles by TCR beta sequences was reportedly accurate.

Trimming took off 4 bases at V and 3 bases at J, with 10 bases between the two ends. Germline CDR1 and CDR2: SGHTA and FQGNSA. The CDR3 loop spans 13 amino acids. 13 Jbeta primers and 60 Vbeta primers were used for the PCR. Repertoires were generated with immunoSEQ multiplex PCR, while TCRdb's copy carries only in-frame clones and drops some. The sample shows 160,000 or so clones, approximately 80% of them seen only once. Notes on this clone: What it recognizes is unknown.

The TCR comes from a male donor in good health and CMV-seronegative. The source material was PBMCs. The chain couples TRBV7-2 to TRBJ2-7, with D perhaps matching TRBD1 (6 bases). The CDR3 is CASSSGQIYEQYF. The CDR3 DNA sequence: TGTGCCAGCAGCTCGGGACAAATCTACGAGCAGTACTTC.